These 28 T cell receptor beta chains were all obtained from the same sample, sequenced in a study of control samples from healthy donors and cancer patients (TCRdb year 2020). The receptor library was made with the immunoSEQ multiplex PCR assay. TCRdb retrieved this table from immuneACCESS and kept in-frame rearrangements only. Not all clones are present; in checked studies, unresolved V genes account for under half, and no reason is known for the remainder. The sample profile shows approximately 90,000 clones; roughly 93% of them were found once. Jointly, the top ten make up approximately 1.5% of the sample. The sequenced sample was blood. All receptors derive from a woman in her 30s in good health.

The CDR3 bases are TGTGCCACCAGCAGAGATCACGGAAAAAAGTCTGGCTACACCTTC. Amino acids: CATSRDHGKKSGYTF. V and J are TRBV15 and TRBJ1-2; no firm D call. The CDR3 runs to 15 residues. Per the germline V gene, CDR1 is LNHNV and CDR2 is YYDKDF (reference sequence). With 0 bases removed from V and 7 bases from J, the gap between germline ends came to 15 bases. The full variable domain, in which reference TRBV15 and TRBJ1-2 provide the parts outside the CDR3, is DAMVIQNPRYQVTQFGKPVTLSCSQTLNHNVMYWYQQKSSQAPKLLFHYYDKDFNNEADTPDNFQSRRPNTSFCFLDIRSPGLGDTAMYLCATSRDHGKKSGYTFGSGTRLTVV.

This clone was counted only a few times. V and J are TRBV19 and TRBJ2-3; D gene unclear. Trimming removed 2 bases at V and 2 bases at J, with 17 bases between. The germline CDR1 and CDR2 sequences are LNHDA and SQIVND (reference sequence). The CDR3 is 17 residues long. CDR3 loop: CASSISPAESPTDTQYF. The CDR3 DNA reads TGTGCCAGTAGTATATCGCCCGCTGAGTCCCCCACAGATACGCAGTATTTT.

The chain joins TRBV27 to TRBJ2-2, with D perhaps matching TRBD2 (5 bases). Trimming shortened V by 8 bases and J by 0 bases, and 10 bases separated the two germline ends. The V gene's germline CDR1 is MNHEY and CDR2 SMNVEV (reference sequence). The CDR3 is 14 amino acids. The CDR3 DNA follows: TGTGCCAGCGGCACAGCGGCGAACACCGGGGAGCTGTTTTTT. Residues: CASGTAANTGELFF.

This chain connects TRBV18 to TRBJ1-4; TRBD1 matches 7 bases. The CDR3 totals 15 residues. The V segment lost 4 bases and the J segment 6 bases; nucleotides outside the gene matches: 8. The germline gives CDR1 KGHSH, CDR2 LQKENI. CDR3: CASSLHEGADEKLFF. The CDR3 nucleotides are TGTGCCAGCTCACTCCACGAGGGGGCGGATGAAAAACTGTTTTTT.

V and J are TRBV3-1 (or the pseudogene TRBV3-2) and TRBJ1-5, with D maybe TRBD1 (5 bases). V was pared by 0 bases and J by 3 bases, with 15 bases between. CDR3 size: 17 residues. The V gene's germline CDR1 is LGHDT and CDR2 YNNKEL (reference sequence). CDR3 residues: CASSQDPIDSYNQPQHF. The DNA of the CDR3 is TGTGCCAGCAGCCAAGACCCGATCGACAGCTACAATCAGCCCCAGCATTTT.

J is TRBJ1-1 and V is TRBV5-5; no definite D call. The ends were cut back, 0 bases at V and 10 bases at J, with 16 bases in the middle. The CDR3 is 14 amino acids. The germline CDR1 and CDR2 sequences are SGHKS and YYEKEE (reference sequence). The CDR3: CASSLEPVTAGAFF. The CDR3 region has the DNA TGTGCCAGCAGCTTGGAGCCCGTGACGGCGGGAGCTTTCTTT. Variable domain in full (rest from reference TRBV5-5 and TRBJ1-1): DAGVTQSPTHLIKTRGQQVTLRCSPISGHKSVSWYQQVLGQGPQFIFQYYEKEERGRGNFPDRFSARQFPNYSSELNVNALLLGDSALYLCASSLEPVTAGAFFGQGTRLTVV.

The chain links TRBV4-2 to TRBJ2-3; D tentatively fits TRBD1 or TRBD2 (5 bases each). The CDR3 runs 17 residues. The germline V gene encodes CDR1 LGHNA and CDR2 YNFKEQ. Trimming took 0 bases from V and 0 from J, leaving 13 bases between them. The CDR3 protein is CASSQDGEGRSTDTQYF. Here the CDR3 DNA reads TGTGCCAGCAGCCAAGACGGAGAGGGGCGAAGCACAGATACGCAGTATTTT.

V gene TRBV4-2 combines with J gene TRBJ1-2, with D possibly matching TRBD1 (5 bases). The CDR3 is made up of 11 amino acids. Germline-derived CDR1 and CDR2 are LGHNA and YNFKEQ. Trimming pared 4 bases from V and 10 bases from J, leaving 10 bases between. This CDR3 is CASSPGTHYTF. The DNA for the CDR3 is TGTGCCAGCAGCCCCGGGACCCACTACACCTTC.

The chain recombines TRBV2 with TRBJ1-5, with D possibly being TRBD1 (6 bases). This CDR3 has 14 amino acids. Germline-derived CDR1 and CDR2 are SNHLY and FYNNEI. Trimming cost V 4 bases and J 6 bases, with 13 bases left between them. CDR3 in amino acids: CASSGIGGSQPQHF. CDR3 DNA sequence: TGTGCCAGCAGTGGTATAGGGGGATCTCAGCCCCAGCATTTT.

The V call is TRBV3-1 (or the pseudogene TRBV3-2), the J call TRBJ1-2, with 7 bases that match TRBD1. CDR1 and CDR2 from the germline V gene are LGHDT and YNNKEL (reference sequence). The CDR3 runs 12 residues. The J segment lost 7 bases and the V segment lost 4 bases, leaving 3 bases of the junction unmatched. The CDR3 loop is CASSLRQGGYTF. The DNA of the CDR3 is TGTGCCAGCAGCCTCCGACAGGGTGGCTACACCTTC.

J is TRBJ2-3 and V is TRBV10-1, with D perhaps being TRBD1 or TRBD2 (5 bases each). The CDR3 length is 15 residues. Trimming pared 6 bases from V and 2 bases from J, leaving 15 bases between. Germline lookup yields CDR1 WNHNN and CDR2 SYGVQD (reference sequence). The CDR3 region is CASSAGTAYTDTQYF. DNA of the CDR3: TGCGCCAGCAGCGCCGGGACGGCTTACACAGATACGCAGTATTTT.

V is TRBV6-2 or TRBV6-3 and J is TRBJ2-5; 11 bases are a match to TRBD2. The V and J ends lost 3 bases and 5 bases, in that order; junction bases with no gene match: 5. This CDR3 comprises 15 residues. Germline V gives CDR1 MNHEY, CDR2 SVGEGT. Here the CDR3 reads CASSYFSGGVETQYF. The CDR3 coding sequence is TGTGCCAGCAGTTATTTTAGCGGGGGGGTTGAGACCCAGTACTTC.

The chain recombines TRBV6-5 with TRBJ2-1; 7 positions agree with TRBD1. Germline CDR1 is MNHEY and CDR2 is SVGAGI. V lost 1 base and J lost 6; bases outside the gene matches: 3. This CDR3 is built from 14 residues. The chain's CDR3 is CASSYLGQVNEQFF. The DNA for the CDR3 is TGTGCCAGCAGTTACTTAGGACAGGTCAATGAGCAGTTCTTC.

This clone showed up just once. The gene calls are TRBV13 and TRBJ2-5; D is possibly TRBD1 or TRBD2 (5 bases each). This CDR3 is 16 amino acids long. V was shortened by 5 bases and J by 1 base, with 17 bases between the two germline ends. Germline-derived CDR1 and CDR2 are PRHDT and FYEKMQ (reference sequence). For the CDR3, the DNA is TGTGCCAGCAGCCACCGGGACGGTGTGGCCCAAGAGACCCAGTACTTC. Encoded protein: CASSHRDGVAQETQYF.

This rearrangement joins TRBV6-7 to TRBJ1-2; a weak D match, TRBD1 (5 bases). TRBV6-7 is placed among ORFs of uncertain function. CDR3 length: 14 residues. The V and J ends lost 7 bases and 3 bases respectively, with 15 bases between them. The CDR3 spells CASIRKRGYYGYTF. DNA for the CDR3: TGTGCCAGCATCCGAAAGCGGGGCTACTATGGCTACACCTTC.

This chain connects TRBV11-2 to TRBJ1-1, with D perhaps matching TRBD1 (5 bases). Germline V gene sequence: CDR1 SGHAT, CDR2 FQNNGV. The CDR3 totals 14 residues. The ends were cut back, 3 bases at V and 5 bases at J, with 13 bases in the middle. The CDR3 sequence is CASSLGGYRTEAFF. CDR3 coding DNA: TGTGCCAGCAGCTTGGGGGGGTATCGGACTGAAGCTTTCTTT.

The chain recombines TRBV21-1 with TRBJ1-2. TRBV21-1 is a pseudogene locus. This CDR3 is built from 12 residues. CDR3 DNA sequence: TGTGCCAGCAGAGGGGAGAGGAGTGGCTACACCTTC. This sequence encodes CASRGERSGYTF.

The chain is built from TRBV6-5 and TRBJ2-5; TRBD2 aligns across 13 bases. The CDR3 runs to 15 residues. J gave up 4 bases and V 6 bases, and 5 bases lay outside the gene matches. Germline values: CDR1 MNHEY, CDR2 SVGAGI. This chain's CDR3 is CASSRGLAGRETQYF. The CDR3 coding sequence is TGTGCCAGCAGCCGGGGACTAGCGGGGAGAGAGACCCAGTACTTC.

This chain joins TRBV7-8 and TRBJ1-3, with D possibly being TRBD1 (6 bases). Germline assignment: CDR1 SGHVS and CDR2 FQNEAQ. V was pared by 6 bases and J by 4 bases, with 22 bases between. This CDR3 has 17 amino acids. The DNA of the CDR3 is TGTGCCAGCAGTTATCTTAGCGTCCCAGGGGTAGGAAACACCATATATTTT. Translated: CASSYLSVPGVGNTIYF.

The chain recombines TRBV18 with TRBJ1-2; 9 nucleotides align to TRBD1. The germline gives CDR1 KGHSH, CDR2 LQKENI. The V segment lost 2 bases and the J segment 4 bases; nucleotides outside the gene matches: 8. The CDR3 extends over 16 amino acids. The CDR3 DNA follows: TGTGCCAGCTCACCAAACGATAGACAGGGGGGCTATGGCTACACCTTC. As protein: CASSPNDRQGGYGYTF.

The chain carries TRBV7-8 and TRBJ2-1; D tentatively reads TRBD1 or TRBD2 (5 bases each). V gave up 3 bases and J gave up 6 bases, with 15 bases separating them. From germline, CDR1 is SGHVS and CDR2 FQNEAQ. CDR3 size: 15 residues. CDR3 sequence reads: CASSLSGTKGNEQFF. The CDR3 coding sequence is TGTGCCAGCAGCTTGTCCGGGACGAAGGGCAATGAGCAGTTCTTC. Together with reference TRBV7-8 and TRBJ2-1, the CDR3 gives the full variable domain: GAGVSQSPRYKVAKRGQDVALRCDPISGHVSLFWYQQALGQGPEFLTYFQNEAQLDKSGLPSDRFFAERPEGSVSTLKIQRTQQEDSAVYLCASSLSGTKGNEQFFGPGTRLTVL.

The CDR3 sequence: CATSAGNNQPQHF. The CDR3 DNA is TGTGCCACCAGCGCAGGGAACAATCAGCCCCAGCATTTT. The gene calls are TRBV15 and TRBJ1-5, with D possibly TRBD1 on 5 matching bases. Trimming took off 5 bases at V and 3 bases at J, with 8 bases between the two ends. This CDR3 contains 13 residues. Germline V gene data show CDR1 as LNHNV and CDR2 as YYDKDF (reference sequence).

The V gene is TRBV11-2, the J gene TRBJ2-3, with 8 bases aligning to TRBD2. The CDR3 runs 16 residues. Trimming removed 4 bases from V and 5 bases from J; junction bases left unmatched: 11. The germline CDR1 and CDR2 sequences are SGHAT and FQNNGV. The DNA for the CDR3 is TGTGCCAGCAGCTCCGGGGGGGCCAAGATGCAAGATACGCAGTATTTT. Translating gives CASSSGGAKMQDTQYF.

The CDR3 DNA follows: TGTGCCAGCACTGGGGCCAACGTCCTGACTTTC. Translated, it gives CASTGANVLTF. The V and J genes are TRBV6-5 and TRBJ2-6; the D is unclear. The germline V gene has CDR1 MNHEY and CDR2 SVGAGI. The CDR3 sequence is 11 residues long. Trimming removed 7 bases from V and 2 bases from J, with 0 bases in between.

This rearrangement joins TRBV30 to TRBJ1-4; TRBD1 is a possible D gene (5 bases). The germline V and J ends were trimmed by 6 bases and 8 bases, with 19 bases remaining between them. The CDR3 is 14 amino acids. The germline V gene has CDR1 GTSNPN and CDR2 SVGIG (reference sequence). This chain's CDR3 is CACRPAGPLEKLFF. The CDR3 coding sequence is TGTGCCTGCCGCCCTGCAGGGCCCCTCGAAAAACTGTTTTTT.

The V and J genes are TRBV3-1 (or the pseudogene TRBV3-2) and TRBJ1-2, with D unresolved. Germline V CDR1 and CDR2: LGHDT, YNNKEL (reference sequence). The V gene lost 2 bases and the J gene lost 3 bases, with 10 bases spanning the gap. CDR3 length: 14 amino acids. The chain's CDR3 is CASSQLSGDYGYTF. CDR3 DNA: TGTGCCAGCAGCCAATTGAGCGGCGACTATGGCTACACCTTC.

The chain has TRBV19 and TRBJ2-3; 9 bases are shared with TRBD1. V shed 1 base and J 4 bases; nucleotides not matched to a gene: 0. Germline lookup yields CDR1 LNHDA and CDR2 SQIVND (reference sequence). The CDR3 has 14 residues. The CDR3 reads CASSIGQGADTQYF. DNA for the CDR3: TGTGCCAGTAGTATAGGACAGGGGGCAGATACGCAGTATTTT.

The chain employs TRBV15 and TRBJ1-1; no reliable D call. This CDR3 comprises 16 residues. Trimming stripped 1 base from V and 0 bases from J, with 12 bases between. In germline, CDR1 is LNHNV, CDR2 YYDKDF (reference sequence). The CDR3 loop is CATSRVDGPMNTEAFF. As DNA, the CDR3 is TGTGCCACCAGCAGAGTTGATGGACCGATGAACACTGAAGCTTTCTTT.